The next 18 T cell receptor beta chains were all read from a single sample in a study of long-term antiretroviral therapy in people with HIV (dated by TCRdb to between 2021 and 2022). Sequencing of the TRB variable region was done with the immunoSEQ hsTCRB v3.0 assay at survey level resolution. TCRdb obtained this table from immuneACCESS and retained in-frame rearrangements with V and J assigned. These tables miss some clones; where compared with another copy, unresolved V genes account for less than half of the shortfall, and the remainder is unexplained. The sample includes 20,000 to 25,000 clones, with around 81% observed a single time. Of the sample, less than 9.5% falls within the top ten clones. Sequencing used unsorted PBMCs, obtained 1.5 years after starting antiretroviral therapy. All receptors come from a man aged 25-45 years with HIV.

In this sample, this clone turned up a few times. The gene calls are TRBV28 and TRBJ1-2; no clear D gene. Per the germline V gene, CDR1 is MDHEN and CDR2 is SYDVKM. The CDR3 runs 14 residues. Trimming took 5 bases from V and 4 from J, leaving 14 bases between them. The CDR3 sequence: CASSPRQERYGYTF. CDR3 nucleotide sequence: TGTGCCAGCAGTCCCCGGCAGGAGCGCTATGGCTACACCTTC.

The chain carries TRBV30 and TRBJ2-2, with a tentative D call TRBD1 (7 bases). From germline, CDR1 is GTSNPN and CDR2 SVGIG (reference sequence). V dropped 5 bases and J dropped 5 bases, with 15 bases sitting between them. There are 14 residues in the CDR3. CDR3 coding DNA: TGTGCCTGGTCTACGGCAGGGGGGACCGGGGAGCTGTTTTTT. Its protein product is CAWSTAGGTGELFF. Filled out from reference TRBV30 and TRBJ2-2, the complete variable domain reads SQTIHQWPATLVQPVGSPLSLECTVEGTSNPNLYWYRQAAGRGLQLLFYSVGIGQISSEVPQNLSASRPQDRQFILSSKKLLLSDSGFYLCAWSTAGGTGELFFGEGSRLTVL.

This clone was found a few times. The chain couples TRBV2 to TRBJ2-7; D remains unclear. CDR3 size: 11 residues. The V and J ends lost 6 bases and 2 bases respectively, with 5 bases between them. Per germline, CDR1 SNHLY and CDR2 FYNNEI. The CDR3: CASRFTYEQYF. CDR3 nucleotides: TGTGCCAGCAGGTTTACCTACGAGCAGTACTTC. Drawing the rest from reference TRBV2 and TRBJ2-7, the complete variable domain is EPEVTQTPSHQVTQMGQEVILRCVPISNHLYFYWYRQILGQKVEFLVSFYNNEISEKSEIFDDQFSVERPDGSNFTLKIRSTKLEDSAMYFCASRFTYEQYFGPGTRLTVT.

The CDR3 spells CASSWGYNEQFF. The CDR3 coding sequence is TGTGCCAGCAGCTGGGGGTACAATGAGCAGTTCTTC. The gene calls are TRBV5-4 and TRBJ2-1; D possibly matches TRBD1 or TRBD2 (5 bases each). Germline loops: CDR1 SGHNT, CDR2 YYREEE (reference sequence). The CDR3 contains 12 residues. V lost 3 bases and J lost 4, with 5 bases in between.

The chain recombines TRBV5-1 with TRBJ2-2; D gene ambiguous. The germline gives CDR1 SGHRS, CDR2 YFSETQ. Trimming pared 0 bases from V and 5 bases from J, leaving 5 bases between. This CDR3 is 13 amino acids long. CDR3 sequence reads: CASSLESTGELFF. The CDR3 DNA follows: TGCGCCAGCAGCTTGGAGAGTACCGGGGAGCTGTTTTTT.

In nucleotides, the CDR3 is TGTGCCAGCAGTGGGGACGGAGTCAACTATGGCTACACCTTC. As protein: CASSGDGVNYGYTF. The rearrangement links TRBV6-1 to TRBJ1-2; possibly TRBD1 for D (5 bases). V was trimmed by 4 bases and J by 2 bases, leaving 11 bases between them. The CDR3 is 14 residues long. The germline V gene encodes CDR1 MNHNS and CDR2 SASEGT.

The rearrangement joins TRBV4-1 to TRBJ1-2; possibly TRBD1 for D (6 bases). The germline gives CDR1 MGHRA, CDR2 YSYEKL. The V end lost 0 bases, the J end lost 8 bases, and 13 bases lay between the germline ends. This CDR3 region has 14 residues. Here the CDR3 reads CASSQEGRGVGYTF. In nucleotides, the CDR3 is TGCGCCAGCAGCCAAGAGGGCAGGGGTGTCGGCTACACCTTC.

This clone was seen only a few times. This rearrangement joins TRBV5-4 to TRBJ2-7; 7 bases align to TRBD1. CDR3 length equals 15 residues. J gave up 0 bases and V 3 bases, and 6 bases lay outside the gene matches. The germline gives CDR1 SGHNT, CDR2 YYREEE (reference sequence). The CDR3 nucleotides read TGTGCCAGCAGCTCCCGGGACAGATACTCCTACGAGCAGTACTTC. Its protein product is CASSSRDRYSYEQYF.

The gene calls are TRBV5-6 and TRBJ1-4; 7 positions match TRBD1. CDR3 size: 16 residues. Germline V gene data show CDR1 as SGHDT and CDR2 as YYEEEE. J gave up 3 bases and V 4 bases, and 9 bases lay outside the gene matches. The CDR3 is CASSLRPGTANEKLFF. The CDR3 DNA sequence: TGTGCCAGCAGCCTGCGGCCGGGGACAGCTAATGAAAAACTGTTTTTT.

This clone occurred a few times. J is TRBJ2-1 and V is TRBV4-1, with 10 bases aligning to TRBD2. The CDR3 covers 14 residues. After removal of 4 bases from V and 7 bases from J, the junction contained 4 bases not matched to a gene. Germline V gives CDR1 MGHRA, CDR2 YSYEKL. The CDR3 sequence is CASSRPSGSNEQFF. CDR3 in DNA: TGCGCCAGCAGCCGGCCTAGCGGGAGTAATGAGCAGTTCTTC.

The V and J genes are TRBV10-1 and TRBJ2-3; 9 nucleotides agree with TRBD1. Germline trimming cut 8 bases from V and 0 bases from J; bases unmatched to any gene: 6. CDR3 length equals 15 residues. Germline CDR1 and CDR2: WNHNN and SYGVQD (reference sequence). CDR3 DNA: TGCGCCAGCGCCGGGACAGGGAGTAGCACAGATACGCAGTATTTT. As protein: CASAGTGSSTDTQYF.

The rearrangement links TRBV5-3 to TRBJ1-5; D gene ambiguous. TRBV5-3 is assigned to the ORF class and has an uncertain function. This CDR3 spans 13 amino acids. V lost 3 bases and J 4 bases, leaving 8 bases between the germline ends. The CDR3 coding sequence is TGTGCCAGAAGCTCGTTGTGGAATCAGCCCCAGCATTTT. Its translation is CARSSLWNQPQHF.

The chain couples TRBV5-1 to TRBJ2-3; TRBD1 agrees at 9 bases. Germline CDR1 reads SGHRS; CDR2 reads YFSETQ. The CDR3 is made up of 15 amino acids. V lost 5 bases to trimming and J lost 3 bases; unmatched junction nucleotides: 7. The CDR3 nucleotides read TGCGCCAGCAGGCTGGGACAGGGAGGGACAGATACGCAGTATTTT. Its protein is CASRLGQGGTDTQYF.

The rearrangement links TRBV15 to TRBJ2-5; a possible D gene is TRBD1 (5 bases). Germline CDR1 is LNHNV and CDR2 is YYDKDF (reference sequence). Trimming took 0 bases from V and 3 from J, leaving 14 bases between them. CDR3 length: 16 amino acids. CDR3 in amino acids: CATSREGIGAKETQYF. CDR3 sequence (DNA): TGTGCCACCAGCAGAGAGGGGATAGGGGCGAAAGAGACCCAGTACTTC.

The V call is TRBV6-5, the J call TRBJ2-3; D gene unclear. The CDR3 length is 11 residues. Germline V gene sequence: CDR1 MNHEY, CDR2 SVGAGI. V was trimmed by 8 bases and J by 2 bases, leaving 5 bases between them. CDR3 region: CASGNTDTQYF. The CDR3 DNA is TGTGCCAGCGGCAACACAGATACGCAGTATTTT.

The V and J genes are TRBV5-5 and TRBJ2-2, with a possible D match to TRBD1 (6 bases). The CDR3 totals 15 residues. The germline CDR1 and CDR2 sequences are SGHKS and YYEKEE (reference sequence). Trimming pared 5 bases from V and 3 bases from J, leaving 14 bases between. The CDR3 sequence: CASRYRDTYTGELFF. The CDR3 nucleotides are TGTGCCAGCAGGTACAGGGACACTTACACCGGGGAGCTGTTTTTT.

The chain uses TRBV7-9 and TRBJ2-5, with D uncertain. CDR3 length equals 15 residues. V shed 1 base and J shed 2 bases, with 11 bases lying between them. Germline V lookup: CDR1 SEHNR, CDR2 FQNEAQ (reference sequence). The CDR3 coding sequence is TGTGCCAGCAGCTTAGTACTCGGCTTACAAGAGACCCAGTACTTC. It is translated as CASSLVLGLQETQYF. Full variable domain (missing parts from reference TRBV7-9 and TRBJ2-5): DTGVSQNPRHKITKRGQNVTFRCDPISEHNRLYWYRQTLGQGPEFLTYFQNEAQLEKSRLLSDRFSAERPKGSFSTLEIQRTEQGDSAMYLCASSLVLGLQETQYFGPGTRLLVL.

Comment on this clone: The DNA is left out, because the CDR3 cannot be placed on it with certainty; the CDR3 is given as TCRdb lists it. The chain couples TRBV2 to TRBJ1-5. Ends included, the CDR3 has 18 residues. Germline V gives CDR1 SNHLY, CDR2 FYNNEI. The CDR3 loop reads CASSEGQYFGRSYQPQHF.